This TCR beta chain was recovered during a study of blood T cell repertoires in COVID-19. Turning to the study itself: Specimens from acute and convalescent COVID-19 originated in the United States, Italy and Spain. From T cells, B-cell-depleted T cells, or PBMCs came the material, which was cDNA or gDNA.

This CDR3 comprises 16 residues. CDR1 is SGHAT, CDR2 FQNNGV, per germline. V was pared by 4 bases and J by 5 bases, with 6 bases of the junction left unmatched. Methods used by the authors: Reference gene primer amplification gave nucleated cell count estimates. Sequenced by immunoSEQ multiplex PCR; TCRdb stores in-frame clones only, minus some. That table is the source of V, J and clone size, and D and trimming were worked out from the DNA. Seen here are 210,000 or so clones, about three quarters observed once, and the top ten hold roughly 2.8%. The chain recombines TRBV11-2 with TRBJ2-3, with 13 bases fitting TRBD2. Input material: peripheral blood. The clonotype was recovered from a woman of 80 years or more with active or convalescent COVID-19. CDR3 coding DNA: TGTGCCAGCAGCTCACTAGCGGGGGGGCCCGGAGATACGCAGTATTTT. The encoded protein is CASSSLAGGPGDTQYF. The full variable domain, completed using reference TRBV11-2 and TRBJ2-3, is EAGVAQSPRYKIIEKRQSVAFWCNPISGHATLYWYQQILGQGPKLLIQFQNNGVVDDSQLPKDRFSAERLKGVDSTLKIQPAKLEDSAVYLCASSSLAGGPGDTQYFGPGTRLTVL.